This entry features one TCR beta chain sequence. This clone's antigen is unknown. No base-level quality is on record; no much larger clone is a single base apart. In the germline V gene, CDR1 corresponds to SGHAT and CDR2 to FQNNGV. From the cysteine through the phenylalanine, the CDR3 covers 17 amino acids. Solely the CDR3 DNA is kept, with 51 bases framed from the first base. V has 4 bases trimmed and J has 9 bases trimmed; junction bases matching no gene number 16. The data derive from a study of blood T cell repertoires in COVID-19 (dated by TCRdb to the early 2020s). Describing the broader study: The collaborator samples originated in the United States, Italy and Spain and spanned the acute and convalescent phases of COVID-19. The prospective study material was composed of cDNA or gDNA derived from T cells, B-cell-depleted T cells, or PBMCs. The dataset comprised deeply sampled blood TCRbeta repertoires from subjects exposed to, actively infected with, or recovered from COVID-19. The repertoires were made available in a free public database intended to serve as a resource for research on the immune response to SARS-CoV-2. The samples were drawn from two sources: the first 160 participants of the ongoing ImmuneRACE study, and 1,254 subjects contributed by 6 global collaborators. Nearly every sample came with metadata listing a de-identified subject ID, COVID-19 status, age in years and sex. Where available, HLA class I and class II types were taken from metadata supplied by the sample provider and were not determined by assay-based typing.

One collaborating source in Seattle enrolled patients during active infection and followed them longitudinally through the course of disease. Each collaborating institution followed its own protocols to collect whole blood in K2EDTA tubes. For TCRbeta analysis, collaborators shipped samples as frozen whole blood, isolated PBMCs, or DNA extracted from either of those sample types. Results the study describes overall, beyond this receptor: How much clinical and demographic metadata was included differed by source and by participant, and the metadata was provided uncurated.

The immunoSEQ Assay, a bias-controlled multiplex PCR, was used to amplify TCRbeta CDR3 regions from genomic DNA. The study's own analysis went as follows. The number of nucleated cells in each sample was estimated from the amplification of reference gene primers within the assay. To quantify the absolute abundance of each unique TCRbeta CDR3 rearrangement, sequence reads were collapsed and filtered. Productive Simpson clonality was computed per sample as the square root of Simpson's diversity index over productive rearrangements. TCRdb provides this immuneACCESS table in a form limited to in-frame rearrangements. Some clones are lacking; in checked studies, under half of them reflect an unresolved V gene, and why the rest are absent is not known. V and J calls plus clone size are reproduced from that table; the DNA served to infer D and trimming. In all, the sample holds 120,000 to 150,000 clones, and 75% to 90% of those were seen once. 13% of the sample goes to the ten largest clones.

The clonotype originates from a man aged 18 to 30 with COVID-19, enrolled during active disease. The sequenced sample was peripheral blood. The rearranged segments are TRBV11-2 and TRBJ2-7; 12 central bases correspond to TRBD2. The CDR3 has the sequence CASSSTRGLAGGPRQYF. The DNA sequence reads TGTGCCAGCAGCTCGACCAGAGGGCTAGCGGGAGGGCCTCGGCAGTACTTC.